This T cell receptor (beta chain) appears in the sequencing data of a study of OX40 agonist ivuxolimab in advanced cancers. In the study overall: The group had a mean age of 60 years, ranged from 23 to 79, and was 80% to 85% male. The study's findings and limits: By week 6 at 0.1 to 3.0 mg/kg, blood CD4+ and CD8+ T cells had expanded clonally.

The CDR3 has 14 residues. In germline, CDR1 is MDHEN, CDR2 SYDVKM. V lost 6 bases to trimming and J lost 6 bases; unmatched junction nucleotides: 7. Sampling times: baseline, cycle 4 day 1, cycle 7 day 1. The sample holds a few counts of this clone. Its target is unknown. Clones were read by immunoSEQ multiplex PCR, and TCRdb kept only the in-frame ones, dropping some. The sample has about 47,000 clones, around 88% seen once. This rearrangement joins TRBV28 to TRBJ2-2, with 7 bases that match TRBD1. Sequences were derived from CD4+ or CD8+ T cells sorted from blood, sampled in a trial of the OX40 agonist ivuxolimab. This clonotype originated in an adult with an advanced solid tumor such as melanoma, head and neck, liver or kidney cancer. Here the CDR3 DNA reads TGTGCCAGCAGGGTAGACAGGGTCTCCGGGGAGCTGTTTTTT. Translation gives CASRVDRVSGELFF. The full variable domain, in which reference TRBV28 and TRBJ2-2 provide the parts outside the CDR3, is DVKVTQSSRYLVKRTGEKVFLECVQDMDHENMFWYRQDPGLGLRLIYFSYDVKMKEKGDIPEGYSVSREKKERFSLILESASTNQTSMYLCASRVDRVSGELFFGEGSRLTVL.